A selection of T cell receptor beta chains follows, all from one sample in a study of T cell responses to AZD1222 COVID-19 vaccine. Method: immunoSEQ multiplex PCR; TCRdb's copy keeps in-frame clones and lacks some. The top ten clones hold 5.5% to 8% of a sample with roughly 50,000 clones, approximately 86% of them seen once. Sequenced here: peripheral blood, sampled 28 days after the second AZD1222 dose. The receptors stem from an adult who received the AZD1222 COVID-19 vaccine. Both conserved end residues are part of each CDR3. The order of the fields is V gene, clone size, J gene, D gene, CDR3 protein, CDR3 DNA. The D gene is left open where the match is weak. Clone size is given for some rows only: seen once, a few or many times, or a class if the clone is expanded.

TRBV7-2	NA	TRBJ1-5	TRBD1	CASSLGGTGGQPQHF	TGTGCCAGCAGCTTAGGGGGGACAGGGGGACAGCCCCAGCATTTT
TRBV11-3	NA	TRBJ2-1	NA	CASSSPLVTRLLNEQFF	TGTGCCAGCAGCTCACCACTAGTAACCCGTCTTTTGAATGAGCAGTTCTTC
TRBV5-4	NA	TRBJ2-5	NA	CASGRWASKETQYF	TGTGCCAGCGGCCGCTGGGCGAGTAAAGAGACCCAGTACTTC
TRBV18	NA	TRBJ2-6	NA	CASSQPVLRANVLTF	TGTGCCAGCTCACAACCAGTGCTTAGGGCCAACGTCCTGACTTTC
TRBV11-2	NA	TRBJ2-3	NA	CASSFNPSLSDTQYF	TGTGCCAGCAGCTTCAACCCTAGCTTGTCAGATACGCAGTATTTT
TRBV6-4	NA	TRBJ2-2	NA	CASSDSLDQGGTGELFF	TGTGCCAGCAGTGACTCCTTAGATCAGGGAGGCACCGGGGAGCTGTTTTTT
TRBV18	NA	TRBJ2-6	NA	CASSPLAGANVLTF	TGTGCCAGCTCACCACTCGCTGGGGCCAACGTCCTGACTTTC
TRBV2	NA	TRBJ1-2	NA	CASRSTGFGYGYTF	TGTGCCAGCAGGTCGACAGGATTCGGCTATGGCTACACCTTC
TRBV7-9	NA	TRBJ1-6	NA	CASSLARGRDSPLHF	TGTGCCAGCAGCTTAGCAAGGGGTCGGGATTCACCCCTCCACTTT
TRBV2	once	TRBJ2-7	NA	CASRGPDYEQYF	TGTGCCAGCAGGGGACCCGACTACGAGCAGTACTTC
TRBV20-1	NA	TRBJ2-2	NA	CSASSGSERRELFF	TGCAGTGCTAGTTCGGGATCGGAGCGGAGGGAGCTGTTTTTT
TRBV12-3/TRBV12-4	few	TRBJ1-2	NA	CASSSPQGGYTF	TGTGCCAGCAGTTCGCCCCAGGGCGGCTACACCTTC
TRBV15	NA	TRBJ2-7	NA	CATSRHSSYEQYF	TGTGCCACCAGCAGACACTCCTCCTACGAGCAGTACTTC
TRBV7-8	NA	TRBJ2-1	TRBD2	CASSLVTTSGSYNEQFF	TGTGCCAGCAGCTTAGTTACGACTAGCGGTTCCTACAATGAGCAGTTCTTC
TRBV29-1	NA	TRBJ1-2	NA	CSVDINYGYTF	TGCAGCGTTGACATTAACTATGGCTACACCTTC